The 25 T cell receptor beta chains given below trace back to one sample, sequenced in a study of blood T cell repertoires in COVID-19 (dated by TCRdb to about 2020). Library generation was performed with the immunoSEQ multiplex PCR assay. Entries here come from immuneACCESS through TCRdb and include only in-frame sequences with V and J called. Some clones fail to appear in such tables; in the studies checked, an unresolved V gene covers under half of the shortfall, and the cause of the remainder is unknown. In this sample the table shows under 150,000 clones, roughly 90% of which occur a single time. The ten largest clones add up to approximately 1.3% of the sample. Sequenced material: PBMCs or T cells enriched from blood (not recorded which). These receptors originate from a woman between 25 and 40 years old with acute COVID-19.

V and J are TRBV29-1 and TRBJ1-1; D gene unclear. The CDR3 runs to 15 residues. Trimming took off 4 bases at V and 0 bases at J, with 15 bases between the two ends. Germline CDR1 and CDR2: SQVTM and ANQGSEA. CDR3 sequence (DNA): TGCAGCGTTGGTTTAGGACTGATCCTGAACACTGAAGCTTTCTTT. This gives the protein CSVGLGLILNTEAFF.

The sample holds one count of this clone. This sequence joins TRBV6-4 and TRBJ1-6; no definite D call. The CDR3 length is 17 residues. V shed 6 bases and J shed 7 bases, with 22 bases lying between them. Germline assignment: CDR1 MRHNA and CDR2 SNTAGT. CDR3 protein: CASSEPGGAYRNSPLHF. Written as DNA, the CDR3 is TGTGCCAGCAGCGAACCCGGAGGTGCCTATAGGAATTCACCCCTCCACTTT.

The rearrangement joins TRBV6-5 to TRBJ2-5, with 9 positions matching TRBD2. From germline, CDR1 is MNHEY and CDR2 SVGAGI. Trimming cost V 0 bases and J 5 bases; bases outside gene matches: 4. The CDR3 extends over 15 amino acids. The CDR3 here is CASSYSWTSAETQYF. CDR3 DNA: TGTGCCAGCAGTTACTCCTGGACTAGCGCGGAGACCCAGTACTTC.

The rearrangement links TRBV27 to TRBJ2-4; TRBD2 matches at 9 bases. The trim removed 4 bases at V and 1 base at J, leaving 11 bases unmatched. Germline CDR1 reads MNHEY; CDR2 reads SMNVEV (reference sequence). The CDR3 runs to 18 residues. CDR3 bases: TGTGCCAGCAGTTCACCTCGGGTAGCGGGAGCGGCCAAAAACATTCAGTACTTC. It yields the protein CASSSPRVAGAAKNIQYF.

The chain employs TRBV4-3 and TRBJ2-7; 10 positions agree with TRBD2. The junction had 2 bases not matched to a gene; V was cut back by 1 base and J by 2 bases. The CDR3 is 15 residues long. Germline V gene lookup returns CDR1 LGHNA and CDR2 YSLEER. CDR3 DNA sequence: TGCGCCAGCAGCCAAGGCCTAGCGGGAGCCTACGAGCAGTACTTC. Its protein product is CASSQGLAGAYEQYF.

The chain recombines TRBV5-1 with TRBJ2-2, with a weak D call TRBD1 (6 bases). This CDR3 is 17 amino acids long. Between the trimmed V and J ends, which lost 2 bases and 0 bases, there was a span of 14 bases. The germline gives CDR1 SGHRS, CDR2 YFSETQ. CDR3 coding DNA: TGCGCCAGCAGCTTCACAGGGAACTATGCGAACACCGGGGAGCTGTTTTTT. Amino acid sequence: CASSFTGNYANTGELFF. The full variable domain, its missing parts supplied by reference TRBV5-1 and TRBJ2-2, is KAGVTQTPRYLIKTRGQQVTLSCSPISGHRSVSWYQQTPGQGLQFLFEYFSETQRNKGNFPGRFSGRQFSNSRSEMNVSTLELGDSALYLCASSFTGNYANTGELFFGEGSRLTVL.

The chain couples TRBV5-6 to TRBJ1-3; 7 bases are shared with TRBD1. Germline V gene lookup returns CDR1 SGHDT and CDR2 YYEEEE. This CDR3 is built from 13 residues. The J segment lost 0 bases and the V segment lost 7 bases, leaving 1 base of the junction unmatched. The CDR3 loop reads CASGQVSGNTIYF. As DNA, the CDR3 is TGTGCCAGCGGACAGGTCTCTGGAAACACCATATATTTT.

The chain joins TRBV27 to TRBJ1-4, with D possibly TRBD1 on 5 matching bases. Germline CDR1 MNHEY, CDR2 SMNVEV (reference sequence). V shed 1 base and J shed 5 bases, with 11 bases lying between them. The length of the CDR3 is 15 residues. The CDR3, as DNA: TGTGCCAGCAGTTTATTAGGGGTTTCGAATGAAAAACTGTTTTTT. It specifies CASSLLGVSNEKLFF.

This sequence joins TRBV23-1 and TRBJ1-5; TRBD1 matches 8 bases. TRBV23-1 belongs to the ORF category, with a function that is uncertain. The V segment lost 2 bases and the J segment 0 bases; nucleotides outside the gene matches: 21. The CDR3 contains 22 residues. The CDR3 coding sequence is TGCGCCAGCAGTCAAAGGAGTATCTGGACAGGGAACCCGAGGGGTAGCAATCAGCCCCAGCATTTT. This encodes CASSQRSIWTGNPRGSNQPQHF.

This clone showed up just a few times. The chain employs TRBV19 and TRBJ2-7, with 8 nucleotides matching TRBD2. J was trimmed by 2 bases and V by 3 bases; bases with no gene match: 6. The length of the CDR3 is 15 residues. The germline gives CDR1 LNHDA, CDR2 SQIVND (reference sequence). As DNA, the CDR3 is TGTGCCAGTAGTATTGATGCGGGAGGTCCCTACGAGCAGTACTTC. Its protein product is CASSIDAGGPYEQYF.

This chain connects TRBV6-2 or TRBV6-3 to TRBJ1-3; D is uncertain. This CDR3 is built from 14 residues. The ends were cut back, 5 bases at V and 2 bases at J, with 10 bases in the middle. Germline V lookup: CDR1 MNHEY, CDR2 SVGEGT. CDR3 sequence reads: CASSNPETGNTIYF. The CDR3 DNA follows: TGTGCCAGCAGTAACCCGGAGACTGGAAACACCATATATTTT.

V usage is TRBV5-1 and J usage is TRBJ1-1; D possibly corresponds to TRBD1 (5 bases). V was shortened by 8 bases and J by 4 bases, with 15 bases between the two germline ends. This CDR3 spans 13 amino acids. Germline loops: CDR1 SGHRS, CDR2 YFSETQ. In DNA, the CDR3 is TGCGCCAGTAGACAGAATCAAGGCACTGAAGCTTTCTTT. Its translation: CASRQNQGTEAFF.

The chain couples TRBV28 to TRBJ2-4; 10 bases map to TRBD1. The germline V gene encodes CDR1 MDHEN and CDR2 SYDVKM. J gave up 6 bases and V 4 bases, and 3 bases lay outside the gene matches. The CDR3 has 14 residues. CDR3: CASSYRDRGNIQYF. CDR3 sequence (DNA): TGTGCCAGCAGTTACCGGGACAGGGGAAACATTCAGTACTTC.

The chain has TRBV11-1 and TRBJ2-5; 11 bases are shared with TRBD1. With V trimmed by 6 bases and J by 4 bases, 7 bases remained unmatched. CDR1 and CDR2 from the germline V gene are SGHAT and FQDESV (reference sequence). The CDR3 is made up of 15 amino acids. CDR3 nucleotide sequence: TGTGCCAGCAGAAGGACCGGGACAGGGGGAGAGACCCAGTACTTC. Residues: CASRRTGTGGETQYF.

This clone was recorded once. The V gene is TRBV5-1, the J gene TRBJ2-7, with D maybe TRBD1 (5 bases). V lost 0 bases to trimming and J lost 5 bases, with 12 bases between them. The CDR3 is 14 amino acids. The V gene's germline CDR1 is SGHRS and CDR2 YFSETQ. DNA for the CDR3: TGCGCCAGCAGCTTGGTCGCAGGGTCACACGAGCAGTACTTC. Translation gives CASSLVAGSHEQYF.

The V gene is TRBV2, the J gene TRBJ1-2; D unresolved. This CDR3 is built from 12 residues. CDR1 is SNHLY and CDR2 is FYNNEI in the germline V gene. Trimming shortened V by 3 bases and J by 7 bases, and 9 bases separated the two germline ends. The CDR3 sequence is CASSDQSFGYTF. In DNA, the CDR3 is TGTGCCAGCAGTGACCAGTCGTTTGGCTACACCTTC.

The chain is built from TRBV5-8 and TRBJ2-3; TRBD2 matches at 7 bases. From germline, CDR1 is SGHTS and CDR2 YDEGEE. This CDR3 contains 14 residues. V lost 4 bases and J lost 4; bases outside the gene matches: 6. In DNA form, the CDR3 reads TGTGCCAGCAGCCGTCAACTAGCGTCAGATACGCAGTATTTT. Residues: CASSRQLASDTQYF.

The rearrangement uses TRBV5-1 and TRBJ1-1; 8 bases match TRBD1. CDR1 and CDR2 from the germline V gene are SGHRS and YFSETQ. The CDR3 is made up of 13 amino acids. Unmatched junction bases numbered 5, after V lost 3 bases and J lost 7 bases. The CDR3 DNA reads TGCGCCAGCAGCTCGGGACAGGTGGGTGAAGCTTTCTTT. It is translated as CASSSGQVGEAFF.

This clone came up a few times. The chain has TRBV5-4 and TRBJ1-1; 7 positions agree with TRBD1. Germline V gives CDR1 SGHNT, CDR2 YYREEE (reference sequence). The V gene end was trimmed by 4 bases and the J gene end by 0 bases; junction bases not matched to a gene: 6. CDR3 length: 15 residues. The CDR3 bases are TGTGCCAGCAGCACCAAGACAGGGATGAACACTGAAGCTTTCTTT. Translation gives CASSTKTGMNTEAFF.

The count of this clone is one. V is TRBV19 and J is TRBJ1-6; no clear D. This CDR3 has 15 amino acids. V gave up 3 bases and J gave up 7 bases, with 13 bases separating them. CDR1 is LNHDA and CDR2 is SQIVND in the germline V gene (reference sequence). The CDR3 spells CASSITVLSNSPLHF. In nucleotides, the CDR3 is TGTGCCAGTAGTATCACAGTTTTATCCAATTCACCCCTCCACTTT.

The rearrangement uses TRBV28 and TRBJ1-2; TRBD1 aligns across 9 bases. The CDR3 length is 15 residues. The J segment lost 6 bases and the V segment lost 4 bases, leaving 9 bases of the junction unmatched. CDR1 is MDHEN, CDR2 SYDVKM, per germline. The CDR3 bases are TGTGCCAGCAGTTCACCTACAGGGGGCGGGGATGGCTACACCTTC. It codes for CASSSPTGGGDGYTF.

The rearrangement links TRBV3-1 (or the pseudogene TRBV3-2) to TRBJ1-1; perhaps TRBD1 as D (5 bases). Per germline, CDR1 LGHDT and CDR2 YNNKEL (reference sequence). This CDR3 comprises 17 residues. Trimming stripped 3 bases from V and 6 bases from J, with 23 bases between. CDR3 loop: CASSQEGAAEGFAEAFF. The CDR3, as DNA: TGTGCCAGCAGCCAGGAAGGGGCCGCGGAGGGTTTTGCTGAAGCTTTCTTT.

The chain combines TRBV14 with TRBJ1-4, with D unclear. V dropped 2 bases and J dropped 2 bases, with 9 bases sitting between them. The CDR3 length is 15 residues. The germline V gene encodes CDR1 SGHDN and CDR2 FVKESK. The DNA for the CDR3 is TGTGCCAGCAGCCAACATTTCCGGACTAATGAAAAACTGTTTTTT. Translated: CASSQHFRTNEKLFF.

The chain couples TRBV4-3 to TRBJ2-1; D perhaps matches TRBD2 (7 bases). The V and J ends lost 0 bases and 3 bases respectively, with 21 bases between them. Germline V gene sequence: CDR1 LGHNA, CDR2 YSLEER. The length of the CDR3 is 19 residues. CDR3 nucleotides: TGCGCCAGCAGCCAAGATCAATTAATAGGGGGAGGGTACTACAATGAGCAGTTCTTC. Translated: CASSQDQLIGGGYYNEQFF.

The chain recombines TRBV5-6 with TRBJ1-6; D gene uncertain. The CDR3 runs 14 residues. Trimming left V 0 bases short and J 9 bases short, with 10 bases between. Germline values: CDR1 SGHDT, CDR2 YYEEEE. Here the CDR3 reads CASSLEGWASPLHF. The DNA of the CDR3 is TGTGCCAGCAGCTTGGAAGGTTGGGCTTCACCCCTCCACTTT.